This T cell receptor (beta chain) emerged from a study of shared clonotypes between healthy human individuals. Study-wide results and limits: A few donors shared approximately 5% of their naive CD4 clonotypes.

From germline, CDR1 is MGHDK and CDR2 SYGVNS. Trimming cost V 6 bases and J 12 bases; bases outside gene matches: 5. The CDR3 totals 12 residues. Remarks on this clone: Its cognate antigen is unknown.

Clones were read by immunoSEQ multiplex PCR, and TCRdb kept only the in-frame ones, dropping some. Here the sample spans about 2,500,000 clones, more than 90% being singletons. This chain connects TRBV25-1 to TRBJ1-6, with 7 nucleotides matching TRBD1. Specimen: naive CD4+ T cells sorted from blood. Subset specified: CD45RA+ positively selected. The sequence came from a young man in good health. As DNA, the CDR3 is TGTGCCAGCAGGGCAGGGGGTGGACCCCTCCACTTT. This codes for CASRAGGGPLHF.